The 17 T cell receptor beta chains presented below share a single source sample, sequenced in a study of T cells in Graves' hyperthyroidism and ophthalmopathy. Researchers took RNA transcripts and amplified the TCR beta CDR3 regions from them. The primer set for the first-round RT-PCR of the TCR CDR3 was HTBI. TCRdb fed the multiplex PCR reads into MiXCR, producing one record per CDR3 protein. The sample lists more than 550,000 distinct CDR3 sequences, 15% to 20% occurring once. The sequenced sample consisted of blood. These receptors originate from a man aged 50-60 years with Graves' hyperthyroidism.

This rearrangement joins TRBV20-1 to TRBJ2-2; TRBD2 aligns across 10 bases. Losses at the gene ends were 0 bases for V and 1 base for J; bases not matched to a gene: 5. This CDR3 region has 17 residues. Germline V gene data show CDR1 as DFQATT and CDR2 as SNEGSKA (reference sequence). The chain's CDR3 is CSARDPTSGENTGELFF. CDR3 bases: TGCAGTGCTAGAGACCCAACTAGCGGGGAGAACACCGGGGAGCTGTTTTTT.

The V and J genes are TRBV4-1 and TRBJ2-1; TRBD2 matches 15 bases. V lost 3 bases and J lost 5; bases outside the gene matches: 11. The CDR3 contains 19 residues. Germline lookup yields CDR1 MGHRA and CDR2 YSYEKL. In DNA form, the CDR3 reads TGCGCCAGCAGCCATCCAGGACTAGCGGGAGGGCCCGACAACAATGAGCAGTTCTTC. Translated, it gives CASSHPGLAGGPDNNEQFF.

The chain couples TRBV7-6 to TRBJ2-7, with 14 bases that match TRBD2. V shed 8 bases, J shed 4 bases, and the junction held 13 bases outside the gene matches. The CDR3 has 17 residues. Per germline, CDR1 SGHVS and CDR2 FNYEAQ. The CDR3 bases are TGTGCCAGCTCCGACTCCGGGACTAGCGGGAGTAGGTACGAGCAGTACTTC. The encoded protein is CASSDSGTSGSRYEQYF.

The sample holds many counts of this clonotype. This rearrangement joins TRBV27 to TRBJ1-1, with D possibly being TRBD1 (6 bases). The CDR3 is 14 amino acids. Trimming shortened V by 2 bases and J by 8 bases, and 15 bases separated the two germline ends. CDR1 and CDR2 from the germline V gene are MNHEY and SMNVEV (reference sequence). The CDR3, as DNA: TGTGCCAGCAGTTTAGAGGGGGGAGGAGAGGAAGCTTTCTTT. Its translation: CASSLEGGGEEAFF.

A word on this clonotype: One base away lies a much larger clone, so this may be a sequencing read error. The CDR3 loop is CASSPGRHYEQYF. CDR3 nucleotides: TGTGCCAGCAGTCCGGGACGACACTACGAGCAGTACTTC. The genes are TRBV28 and TRBJ2-7, with D perhaps being TRBD1 or TRBD2 (5 bases each). Trimming cost V 5 bases and J 3 bases, with 11 bases left between them. The CDR3 extends over 13 amino acids. The germline V gene has CDR1 MDHEN and CDR2 SYDVKM.

This clonotype was seen repeatedly, ten times or more. The chain has TRBV10-1 and TRBJ2-3, with D uncertain. This CDR3 is built from 16 residues. Germline V gene lookup returns CDR1 WNHNN and CDR2 SYGVQD (reference sequence). Deletions cut 6 bases from V and 5 bases from J, with 21 bases between. The CDR3 region is CASSEDGGPVGDTQYF. CDR3 nucleotides: TGCGCCAGCAGCGAAGACGGCGGACCCGTGGGAGATACGCAGTATTTT.

This clonotype was found many times. The gene calls are TRBV5-5 and TRBJ2-5; no clear D. The CDR3 totals 13 residues. From germline, CDR1 is SGHKS and CDR2 YYEKEE (reference sequence). The V and J ends lost 5 bases and 5 bases respectively, with 13 bases between them. As DNA, the CDR3 is TGTGCCAGCAGTCCTGGGATAGAGGAGACCCAGTACTTC. This codes for CASSPGIEETQYF. Filled out from reference TRBV5-5 and TRBJ2-5, the complete variable domain reads DAGVTQSPTHLIKTRGQQVTLRCSPISGHKSVSWYQQVLGQGPQFIFQYYEKEERGRGNFPDRFSARQFPNYSSELNVNALLLGDSALYLCASSPGIEETQYFGPGTRLLVL.

This clonotype was observed a handful of times. The chain carries TRBV19 and TRBJ2-1; weak D call: TRBD2 (5 bases). V gave up 3 bases and J gave up 2 bases, with 14 bases separating them. The CDR3 is made up of 16 amino acids. The germline CDR1 and CDR2 sequences are LNHDA and SQIVND (reference sequence). The chain's CDR3 is CASSIFERSPYNEQFF. CDR3 coding DNA: TGTGCCAGTAGTATCTTCGAGCGGAGCCCCTACAATGAGCAGTTCTTC.

The chain recombines TRBV28 with TRBJ1-2; 12 bases line up with TRBD1. Germline CDR1 and CDR2: MDHEN and SYDVKM. This CDR3 region has 14 residues. The ends lost 4 bases at V and 8 bases at J; junction bases unmatched: 5. The chain's CDR3 is CASSSGQGALGYTF. The CDR3 DNA follows: TGTGCCAGCAGTTCGGGACAGGGGGCGCTGGGCTACACCTTC.

The chain has TRBV27 and TRBJ1-1; D might be TRBD1 (5 bases). Germline V gene sequence: CDR1 MNHEY, CDR2 SMNVEV (reference sequence). V was clipped by 5 bases and J by 5 bases, with 18 bases between them. The CDR3 has 15 residues. In DNA, the CDR3 is TGTGCCAGCAGTCGAAATCCCGAATGGGGGACTGAAGCTTTCTTT. Encoded protein: CASSRNPEWGTEAFF.

The chain combines TRBV7-6 with TRBJ2-3, with 13 nucleotides matching TRBD2. In germline, CDR1 is SGHVS, CDR2 FNYEAQ. V lost 5 bases and J lost 4; bases outside the gene matches: 6. The CDR3 spans 16 residues. CDR3 protein: CASSAGLAGFADTQYF. In DNA form, the CDR3 reads TGTGCCAGCAGCGCGGGACTAGCGGGATTTGCAGATACGCAGTATTTT.

The chain joins TRBV19 to TRBJ2-2, with D hard to call. Germline V lookup: CDR1 LNHDA, CDR2 SQIVND (reference sequence). The germline V and J ends were trimmed by 5 bases and 0 bases, with 7 bases remaining between them. The CDR3 runs to 14 residues. In nucleotides, the CDR3 is TGTGCCAGTAGTTGGGGTCCGAACACCGGGGAGCTGTTTTTT. It encodes CASSWGPNTGELFF. Supplemented by reference TRBV19 and TRBJ2-2, the full variable domain reads DGGITQSPKYLFRKEGQNVTLSCEQNLNHDAMYWYRQDPGQGLRLIYYSQIVNDFQKGDIAEGYSVSREKKESFPLTVTSAQKNPTAFYLCASSWGPNTGELFFGEGSRLTVL.

This clonotype occurred a few times. V usage is TRBV12-3 or TRBV12-4 and J usage is TRBJ1-4; the match to TRBD1 covers 7 bases. The CDR3 contains 14 residues. J gave up 10 bases and V 7 bases, and 12 bases lay outside the gene matches. The CDR3 region has the DNA TGTGCCAGCAATCCGACCGGGACAGTGGGAAAACTGTTTTTT. Translation: CASNPTGTVGKLFF.

At least ten counts were recorded for this clonotype. The chain combines TRBV30 with TRBJ1-1; weak D call: TRBD1 (5 bases). CDR1 and CDR2 (germline): GTSNPN, SVGIG (reference sequence). Trimming left V 3 bases short and J 0 bases short, with 11 bases between. The CDR3 is made up of 14 amino acids. The CDR3 reads CAWSGPGMNTEAFF. Written as DNA, the CDR3 is TGTGCCTGGAGCGGCCCAGGGATGAACACTGAAGCTTTCTTT.

This chain connects TRBV5-4 to TRBJ2-3; D is perhaps TRBD1 (6 bases). V lost 0 bases and J 5 bases, leaving 16 bases between the germline ends. This CDR3 has 16 residues. Germline CDR1 reads SGHNT; CDR2 reads YYREEE (reference sequence). DNA of the CDR3: TGTGCCAGCAGCTTGGATTCCTGGGGGCGAGGAGATACGCAGTATTTT. Amino acids: CASSLDSWGRGDTQYF.

The chain links TRBV28 to TRBJ2-7; 10 bases match TRBD2. Germline V gene sequence: CDR1 MDHEN, CDR2 SYDVKM. The CDR3 covers 16 residues. With 3 bases clipped from V and 4 bases from J, the junction kept 9 bases outside the gene matches. This chain's CDR3 is CASSLMASGRLYEQYF. CDR3 nucleotides: TGTGCCAGCAGTTTGATGGCTAGCGGGAGATTGTACGAGCAGTACTTC.

This chain uses TRBV6-5 with TRBJ2-7; 14 positions match TRBD2. The germline V gene has CDR1 MNHEY and CDR2 SVGAGI. The CDR3 covers 16 residues. V was pared by 4 bases and J by 4 bases, with 6 bases of the junction left unmatched. CDR3 nucleotide sequence: TGTGCCAGCAGTTGGACTAGCGGGAGGCCGGCATACGAGCAGTACTTC. Amino acid sequence: CASSWTSGRPAYEQYF.